This entry features one T cell receptor beta chain sequence. This entry belongs to a study of T cell clusters in autoimmune cytopenias. Germline CDR1 and CDR2: SGHRS and YFSETQ. There are 16 residues in the CDR3. TRB was amplified from about 270 ng of peripheral blood genomic DNA per sample. TRB was amplified by touch-down multiplex PCR, primer pools A and B combined. TCRdb reprocessed the multiplex PCR reads and keeps a single row for each CDR3 protein, giving no DNA. The sample features under 7,000 distinct CDR3 sequences, with 15% in its top ten. The same specimen was also included in a second study, on T cell repertoires in aging, cancer and after chemotherapy.

Input material: peripheral blood. This receptor was identified in a human donor in good health. J is TRBJ2-1 and V is TRBV5-1; absent DNA, TCRdb's TRBD2 call cannot be checked. The CDR3 is CASSLGLAGGWNEQFF. Combining the CDR3 with reference TRBV5-1 and TRBJ2-1 gives the whole variable domain KAGVTQTPRYLIKTRGQQVTLSCSPISGHRSVSWYQQTPGQGLQFLFEYFSETQRNKGNFPGRFSGRQFSNSRSEMNVSTLELGDSALYLCASSLGLAGGWNEQFFGPGTRLTVL.